These 9 T cell receptor beta chains originate from one sample sequenced in a study of T cell responses to AZD1222 COVID-19 vaccine. Measured with immunoSEQ multiplex PCR; TCRdb has only the in-frame clones, and not every one. This sample has more than 120,000 clones; approximately 87% occur once, and the top ten carry under 2%. The sequenced sample was peripheral blood, obtained 28 days after the second AZD1222 dose. The receptors here all came from an adult who received the AZD1222 COVID-19 vaccine.

The chain has TRBV18 and TRBJ2-1, with 8 positions matching TRBD1. CDR3 length: 16 residues. CDR1 and CDR2 from the germline V gene are KGHSH and LQKENI. J lost 7 bases, V lost 3 bases, and 11 bases had no gene match. The CDR3 bases are TGTGCCAGCTCACCCGGACAGGGATTGGCAAGGAATGAGCAGTTCTTC. Its protein product is CASSPGQGLARNEQFF. The variable domain in full, with the rest retrieved from reference TRBV18 and TRBJ2-1, is NAGVMQNPRHLVRRRGQEARLRCSPMKGHSHVYWYRQLPEEGLKFMVYLQKENIIDESGMPKERFSAEFPKEGPSILRIQQVVRGDSAAYFCASSPGQGLARNEQFFGPGTRLTVL.

The chain carries TRBV14 and TRBJ1-5; TRBD1 is a possible D gene (5 bases). The CDR3 has 14 amino acids. V lost 1 base and J lost 6, with 10 bases in between. The V gene's germline CDR1 is SGHDN and CDR2 FVKESK. The DNA of the CDR3 is TGTGCCAGCAGCCAAGCAGGGTACGGTCAGCCCCAGCATTTT. Its translation is CASSQAGYGQPQHF.

The chain uses TRBV30 and TRBJ2-7, with TRBD2 identical over 7 bases. The germline CDR1 and CDR2 sequences are GTSNPN and SVGIG (reference sequence). The ends lost 5 bases at V and 2 bases at J; junction bases unmatched: 12. The CDR3 is 15 residues long. The CDR3 protein is CAWSVSGGGPYEQYF. The CDR3 nucleotides are TGTGCCTGGTCCGTCTCCGGGGGAGGGCCCTACGAGCAGTACTTC.

V gene TRBV6-5 combines with J gene TRBJ2-4, with 8 bases fitting TRBD1. V trimming: 3 bases; J trimming: 4 bases; junction bases outside the gene matches: 5. CDR1 is MNHEY, CDR2 SVGAGI, per germline. The CDR3 has 15 amino acids. CDR3 protein: CASSYGTGVKNIQYF. CDR3 sequence (DNA): TGTGCCAGCAGTTATGGGACAGGAGTAAAAAACATTCAGTACTTC.

The chain is built from TRBV3-1 (or the pseudogene TRBV3-2) and TRBJ1-5; D is undetermined. CDR3 length: 17 amino acids. The germline V and J ends were trimmed by 0 bases and 6 bases, with 18 bases remaining between them. CDR1 and CDR2 from the germline V gene are LGHDT and YNNKEL (reference sequence). CDR3 protein: CASSQDNLHSGGQPQHF. CDR3 sequence (DNA): TGTGCCAGCAGCCAAGATAACCTGCACTCCGGCGGTCAGCCCCAGCATTTT.

The J gene is TRBJ1-2, the V gene TRBV6-5; 10 bases agree with TRBD1. Looked up from germline, CDR1 is MNHEY and CDR2 is SVGAGI. The CDR3 contains 15 residues. V lost 5 bases to trimming and J lost 3 bases; unmatched junction nucleotides: 6. The CDR3 is CASSRAGTGDYGYTF. The CDR3, as DNA: TGTGCCAGCAGTAGAGCCGGGACAGGGGACTATGGCTACACCTTC.

The J gene is TRBJ2-1, the V gene TRBV10-2, with D possibly being TRBD2 (6 bases). Germline V gene data show CDR1 as WSHSY and CDR2 as SAAADI. CDR3 size: 14 residues. The V and J ends lost 3 bases and 10 bases respectively, with 16 bases between them. The CDR3, as DNA: TGCGCCAGCAGTGATCCGGGGCGGGGTAACGAGCAGTTCTTC. Translated: CASSDPGRGNEQFF.

This chain's CDR3 is CASSQRRNYNSPLHF. The CDR3 nucleotides are TGCGCCAGCAGCCAGAGACGGAACTATAATTCACCCCTCCACTTT. The chain uses TRBV5-1 and TRBJ1-6; no firm D call. CDR3 length: 15 residues. Germline V gene lookup returns CDR1 SGHRS and CDR2 YFSETQ. Trimming left V 4 bases short and J 3 bases short, with 11 bases between.

The J gene is TRBJ2-3, the V gene TRBV7-6; 8 nucleotides match TRBD2. Germline trimming cut 0 bases from V and 1 base from J; bases unmatched to any gene: 6. The CDR3 is 17 amino acids. CDR1 and CDR2 from the germline V gene are SGHVS and FNYEAQ. The CDR3 here is CASSLALPGGGTDTQYF. The CDR3 nucleotides are TGTGCCAGCAGCTTAGCGCTTCCGGGAGGGGGCACAGATACGCAGTATTTT.